The 32 T cell receptor beta chains presented below share a single source sample, sequenced in a study of T cell repertoires in cytomegalovirus infection. One entry per CDR3 protein, called by TCRdb with MiXCR from the reads. Found here are around 310,000 distinct CDR3 sequences, about a sixth of them singletons; the top ten hold 12%. What was sequenced was PBMCs. The origin of the receptors is a human donor in good health (CMV status not recorded). Some clones in this sample may be carry-over from other donors' samples.

This clonotype came up a few times. The J gene is TRBJ1-2, the V gene TRBV3-1, with 8 bases that match TRBD1. The CDR3 sequence is 14 residues long. Germline loops: CDR1 LGHDT, CDR2 YNNKEL (reference sequence). The J segment lost 5 bases and the V segment lost 4 bases, leaving 6 bases of the junction unmatched. The CDR3 nucleotides are TGTGCCAGCAGCCCTTGGGACAGGAAATATGGCTACACCTTC. Translation: CASSPWDRKYGYTF.

This clonotype was seen many times. The rearrangement links TRBV7-3 to TRBJ1-6; 10 bases match TRBD1. The CDR3 sequence is 15 residues long. Germline lookup yields CDR1 SGHTA and CDR2 FQGTGA. The V gene end was trimmed by 5 bases and the J gene end by 5 bases; junction bases not matched to a gene: 3. The CDR3 region is CASSLGQGDNSPLHF. CDR3 coding DNA: TGTGCCAGCAGCCTTGGACAGGGGGATAATTCACCCCTCCACTTT. Full variable domain (remainder filled in from reference TRBV7-3 and TRBJ1-6): GAGVSQTPSNKVTEKGKYVELRCDPISGHTALYWYRQSLGQGPEFLIYFQGTGAADDSGLPNDRFFAVRPEGSVSTLKIQRTERGDSAVYLCASSLGQGDNSPLHFGNGTRLTVT.

There are many counts of this clonotype. This sequence joins TRBV7-2 and TRBJ1-2; the D gene is possibly TRBD1 (5 bases). Looked up from germline, CDR1 is SGHTA and CDR2 is FQGNSA. The CDR3 is 16 amino acids. Trimming removed 2 bases from V and 4 bases from J, with 17 bases in between. The CDR3 protein is CASSLIFGGRGYGYTF. CDR3 sequence (DNA): TGTGCCAGCAGCTTAATTTTTGGGGGGAGAGGCTATGGCTACACCTTC.

This clonotype has just a few counts. The genes are TRBV20-1 and TRBJ2-1, with 9 positions matching TRBD2. V lost 3 bases to trimming and J lost 4 bases; unmatched junction nucleotides: 4. Germline lookup yields CDR1 DFQATT and CDR2 SNEGSKA (reference sequence). CDR3 size: 14 residues. CDR3 DNA sequence: TGCAGTGCTAGCCCGACTAGCGGATACAATGAGCAGTTCTTC. Translation gives CSASPTSGYNEQFF.

This clonotype appeared many times. The J gene is TRBJ2-1, the V gene TRBV7-8; 9 nucleotides agree with TRBD1. CDR3 length equals 15 residues. The germline V gene has CDR1 SGHVS and CDR2 FQNEAQ. J lost 4 bases, V lost 6 bases, and 7 bases had no gene match. The CDR3 DNA follows: TGTGCCAGCAGTTATGCGGGACAGGGTTACAATGAGCAGTTCTTC. This translates into CASSYAGQGYNEQFF. The whole variable domain, remainder taken from reference TRBV7-8 and TRBJ2-1, is GAGVSQSPRYKVAKRGQDVALRCDPISGHVSLFWYQQALGQGPEFLTYFQNEAQLDKSGLPSDRFFAERPEGSVSTLKIQRTQQEDSAVYLCASSYAGQGYNEQFFGPGTRLTVL.

Many counts were recorded for this clonotype. DNA for the CDR3: TGTGCCAGTTCCGTAGGGGGGACCTGGGCAGATACGCAGTATTTT. Amino acid sequence: CASSVGGTWADTQYF. This chain connects TRBV7-8 to TRBJ2-3; TRBD1 or TRBD2 may be the D gene (6 bases each). Trimming pared 9 bases from V and 4 bases from J, leaving 20 bases between. Germline lookup yields CDR1 SGHVS and CDR2 FQNEAQ. The CDR3 length is 15 residues.

This chain links TRBV12-3 or TRBV12-4 with TRBJ1-6; 8 nucleotides line up with TRBD1. The J segment lost 7 bases and the V segment lost 6 bases, leaving 8 bases of the junction unmatched. The CDR3 extends over 15 amino acids. In nucleotides, the CDR3 is TGTGCCAGCAGGCGTGGACAGGGTAGAAATTCACCCCTCCACTTT. Protein sequence: CASRRGQGRNSPLHF.

This clonotype was counted a few times. This rearrangement joins TRBV6-2 or TRBV6-3 to TRBJ1-1, with D unresolved. This CDR3 is built from 16 residues. Trimming left V 3 bases short and J 0 bases short, with 14 bases between. Germline CDR1 and CDR2: MNHEY and SVGEGT. The CDR3 DNA sequence: TGTGCCAGCAGTTATGGTGGAGGAACATTGAACACTGAAGCTTTCTTT. This codes for CASSYGGGTLNTEAFF.

There are many counts of this clonotype. The CDR3 spells CASSVGLSDGEGKLFF. The CDR3 DNA sequence: TGTGCCAGCAGCGTAGGACTATCGGACGGAGAAGGAAAACTGTTTTTT. This sequence joins TRBV9 and TRBJ1-4, with unresolved D. V dropped 0 bases and J dropped 10 bases, with 19 bases sitting between them. The V gene's germline CDR1 is SGDLS and CDR2 YYNGEE. The CDR3 is 16 residues long.

This clonotype showed up many times. The gene calls are TRBV4-3 and TRBJ1-2; 8 bases fit TRBD1. The CDR3 extends over 14 amino acids. The V and J ends lost 3 bases and 5 bases, in that order; junction bases with no gene match: 5. Germline loops: CDR1 LGHNA, CDR2 YSLEER. This CDR3 reads CASSHPGQVYGYTF. In DNA form, the CDR3 reads TGCGCCAGCAGCCACCCGGGACAGGTTTATGGCTACACCTTC.

This clonotype has more than one count but fewer than ten. The V and J genes are TRBV4-2 and TRBJ2-1; TRBD2 matches at 11 bases. This CDR3 has 18 amino acids. Trimming at V came to 0 bases and at J to 3 bases, leaving 7 bases not matched to a gene. Per germline, CDR1 LGHNA and CDR2 YNFKEQ. The CDR3 DNA is TGTGCCAGCAGCCAAGAACCGCTAGCGGGGGGTGGCTACAATGAGCAGTTCTTC. This translates into CASSQEPLAGGGYNEQFF.

In regard to this clonotype: One end of the junction does not line up with germline, which may come from a read error. The chain links TRBV28 to TRBJ2-1; 12 nucleotides agree with TRBD2. This CDR3 is built from 16 residues. Looked up from germline, CDR1 is MDHEN and CDR2 is SYDVKM. This CDR3 reads CASSFLAGGPVNEQIF. In DNA form, the CDR3 reads TGTGCCAGCAGCTTTCTAGCGGGGGGGCCTGTCAATGAGCAGATCTTC.

In regard to this clonotype: A much larger clonotype is one base distant, so this may be a read error. The chain employs TRBV5-6 and TRBJ2-4; D is undetermined. The germline V gene encodes CDR1 SGHDT and CDR2 YYEEEE. CDR3 length: 13 residues. The CDR3 nucleotides are TGTGCCAGCAGCTTAACACTGAAAAACATTCAGCACTTC. Translating it yields CASSLTLKNIQHF.

The V call is TRBV15, the J call TRBJ2-5, with 7 nucleotides matching TRBD1. This CDR3 has 13 residues. Germline V lookup: CDR1 LNHNV, CDR2 YYDKDF (reference sequence). With 9 bases clipped from V and 0 bases from J, the junction kept 4 bases outside the gene matches. CDR3 sequence reads: CATGRGNQETQYF. The CDR3 DNA reads as TGTGCCACGGGCAGGGGGAACCAAGAGACCCAGTACTTC.

This clonotype was counted many times. The V gene is TRBV7-2, the J gene TRBJ2-1, with D unclear. The V and J ends lost 4 bases and 14 bases respectively, with 15 bases between them. Germline V gene lookup returns CDR1 SGHTA and CDR2 FQGNSA. This CDR3 is built from 12 residues. The CDR3 DNA is TGTGCCAGCAGCTCCGGGTGGACGCAGAAGTTCTTC. It translates to CASSSGWTQKFF.

Ten or more counts support this clonotype. The chain uses TRBV4-3 and TRBJ1-6; 8 positions agree with TRBD1. The CDR3 totals 18 residues. The V segment lost 0 bases and the J segment 0 bases; nucleotides outside the gene matches: 4. Germline assignment: CDR1 LGHNA and CDR2 YSLEER. The CDR3, as DNA: TGCGCCAGCAGCCAAGATCCAGGGGGCAGCTCCTATAATTCACCCCTCCACTTT. Translating gives CASSQDPGGSSYNSPLHF.

As for this clonotype: This may arise from a read error, as a much more abundant clone is one base away. The J gene is TRBJ1-3, the V gene TRBV7-4; D is possibly TRBD1 (6 bases). Germline CDR1 SGHVT, CDR2 SQSDAQ. CDR3 length equals 17 residues. The CDR3 protein is CASSLRDKLEGGNTKYF. For the CDR3, the DNA is TGTGCCAGCAGCTTAAGGGACAAGCTGGAGGGTGGAAACACCAAATATTTT.

This clonotype was found a few times. The chain carries TRBV2 and TRBJ2-7; weak D call: TRBD2 (6 bases). Trimming left V 0 bases short and J 2 bases short, with 14 bases between. CDR1 and CDR2 (germline): SNHLY, FYNNEI. This CDR3 has 16 residues. CDR3 sequence: CASSEAEAGLAYEQYF. CDR3 DNA sequence: TGTGCCAGCAGTGAAGCTGAGGCGGGGTTAGCCTACGAGCAGTACTTC.

This clonotype was recorded at least ten times. The chain links TRBV7-2 to TRBJ2-3; 8 bases align to TRBD2. The CDR3 totals 16 residues. Germline CDR1 is SGHTA and CDR2 is FQGNSA. J lost 4 bases, V lost 4 bases, and 10 bases had no gene match. CDR3 protein: CASSYLRGGRADTQYF. The CDR3 DNA reads as TGTGCCAGCAGCTACTTACGCGGGGGGAGGGCAGATACGCAGTATTTT.

V gene TRBV28 combines with J gene TRBJ2-3, with D unclear. The CDR3 totals 13 residues. Trimming stripped 5 bases from V and 5 bases from J, with 11 bases between. Germline V CDR1 and CDR2: MDHEN, SYDVKM. Here the CDR3 DNA reads TGTGCCAGCAGTGGAAGGGCCCGAGATACGCAGTATTTT. Protein sequence: CASSGRARDTQYF.

The V call is TRBV11-2, the J call TRBJ1-1; D not resolved. Deletions cut 5 bases from V and 6 bases from J, with 13 bases between. The germline gives CDR1 SGHAT, CDR2 FQNNGV. The CDR3 runs to 13 residues. CDR3: CASSPSSLSEAFF. CDR3 sequence (DNA): TGTGCCAGCAGCCCCTCGAGTTTGTCTGAAGCTTTCTTT.

This clonotype has at least ten counts. This chain joins TRBV20-1 and TRBJ1-1, with D tentatively TRBD1 (5 bases). The CDR3 is 13 residues long. Germline values: CDR1 DFQATT, CDR2 SNEGSKA (reference sequence). The V end lost 2 bases, the J end lost 5 bases, and 12 bases lay between the germline ends. CDR3 nucleotides: TGCAGTGCTAGAAGTCCTTCAGGGACTGAAGCTTTCTTT. Translating it yields CSARSPSGTEAFF.

This clonotype was detected only a few times. The rearrangement joins TRBV6-2 or TRBV6-3 to TRBJ2-5; 8 bases are a match to TRBD2. Germline V gene lookup returns CDR1 MNHEY and CDR2 SVGEGT. The length of the CDR3 is 18 residues. The trim removed 8 bases at V and 2 bases at J, leaving 19 bases unmatched. The CDR3 spells CASGRDERHASGQETQYF. The CDR3 bases are TGTGCCAGCGGAAGGGACGAACGGCATGCTAGCGGGCAAGAGACCCAGTACTTC.

The J gene is TRBJ2-6, the V gene TRBV11-2; the D gene could be TRBD1 or TRBD2 (5 bases each). From germline, CDR1 is SGHAT and CDR2 FQNNGV. The V end was cut by 1 base, the J end by 1 base, with 8 bases between. There are 16 residues in the CDR3. The CDR3 loop is CASSLVGGSGANVLTF. DNA of the CDR3: TGTGCCAGCAGCTTAGTTGGGGGTTCTGGGGCCAACGTCCTGACTTTC.

The chain links TRBV7-3 to TRBJ1-6; weak D call: TRBD1 (5 bases). This CDR3 contains 16 residues. The germline V and J ends were trimmed by 2 bases and 6 bases, with 14 bases remaining between them. Germline V gene data show CDR1 as SGHTA and CDR2 as FQGTGA. The DNA for the CDR3 is TGTGCCAGCAGCTTAGGTGGGGGACGGGGTAATTCACCCCTCCACTTT. Protein product: CASSLGGGRGNSPLHF.

V usage is TRBV20-1 and J usage is TRBJ1-6; 9 bases agree with TRBD1. Germline loops: CDR1 DFQATT, CDR2 SNEGSKA (reference sequence). The trim removed 4 bases at V and 7 bases at J, leaving 5 bases unmatched. The CDR3 sequence is 14 residues long. In DNA, the CDR3 is TGCAGTGCTAAATGGACAGGGGACAATTCACCCCTCCACTTT. Encoded protein: CSAKWTGDNSPLHF.

This clonotype was found many times. CDR3 residues: CASSFWAVDTEAFF. CDR3 DNA: TGTGCCAGCAGTTTCTGGGCTGTGGACACTGAAGCTTTCTTT. This sequence joins TRBV12-3 or TRBV12-4 and TRBJ1-1; D gene uncertain. This CDR3 has 14 residues. V dropped 3 bases and J dropped 3 bases, with 11 bases sitting between them.

The CDR3 DNA sequence: TGTGCCAGCTCCCCTACCATAGACCGCGAGGGGCAGTACTTC. This gives the protein CASSPTIDREGQYF. This sequence joins TRBV18 and TRBJ2-7; D is perhaps TRBD2 (5 bases). The CDR3 is 14 amino acids. Looked up from germline, CDR1 is KGHSH and CDR2 is LQKENI. V lost 6 bases to trimming and J lost 9 bases, with 21 bases between them.

This clonotype was detected many times. The gene calls are TRBV6-2 or TRBV6-3 and TRBJ1-5; D is possibly TRBD1 (6 bases). This CDR3 is 16 amino acids long. The germline CDR1 and CDR2 sequences are MNHEY and SVGEGT. Trimming shortened V by 2 bases and J by 3 bases, and 14 bases separated the two germline ends. CDR3 sequence (DNA): TGTGCCAGCAGTTACGCCGGGGGCTATGTCAATCAGCCCCAGCATTTT. Amino acids: CASSYAGGYVNQPQHF.

This clonotype was seen more than once but under ten times. The chain recombines TRBV6-1 with TRBJ2-5; unclear D gene. CDR3 length: 15 amino acids. V shed 0 bases and J shed 5 bases, with 13 bases lying between them. Germline lookup yields CDR1 MNHNS and CDR2 SASEGT. CDR3 sequence reads: CASSEAHGSWETQYF. CDR3 DNA: TGTGCCAGCAGTGAAGCGCATGGTTCTTGGGAGACCCAGTACTTC.

The genes are TRBV28 and TRBJ1-4; no reliable D call. Trimming removed 7 bases at V and 5 bases at J, with 2 bases between. The CDR3 spans 10 residues. Germline V lookup: CDR1 MDHEN, CDR2 SYDVKM. This chain's CDR3 is CASKNEKLFF. In DNA, the CDR3 is TGTGCCAGCAAGAATGAAAAACTGTTTTTT.

At least ten counts were recorded for this clonotype. V usage is TRBV6-1 and J usage is TRBJ2-7; 9 bases line up with TRBD1. This CDR3 has 14 amino acids. Germline V gene lookup returns CDR1 MNHNS and CDR2 SASEGT. The V gene end was trimmed by 5 bases and the J gene end by 5 bases; junction bases not matched to a gene: 7. Written as DNA, the CDR3 is TGTGCCAGCAGTATCCGGGACAGGGAGGACGAGCAGTACTTC. This gives the protein CASSIRDREDEQYF.